The 5 T cell receptor beta chains reported below all come from one sample, sequenced in a study of CD8 T cells in ankylosing spondylitis. Notes on the study in general: Seven to nine highly homologous variants formed a TCR beta motif that appeared characteristic of ankylosing spondylitis blood.

In TCRdb, the 5' RACE reads were re-called with MiXCR into one record per CDR3 protein. The data show fewer than 550,000 distinct CDR3 sequences, about 5.7% seen once. No cognate antigen is known for these TCRs. Sequences were obtained from blood, either unsorted or a sorted T cell fraction (not recorded which). These receptors were obtained from a male donor with ankylosing spondylitis.

This clonotype was seen at least ten times. This chain uses TRBV5-1 with TRBJ2-3; D gene ambiguous. Germline CDR1 is SGHRS and CDR2 is YFSETQ. The CDR3 is 13 amino acids. V lost 1 base to trimming and J lost 2 bases, with 5 bases between them. CDR3 bases: TGCGCCAGCAGCTTGTCCACCACAGATACGCAGTATTTT. This sequence encodes CASSLSTTDTQYF.

Only a few counts were recorded for this clonotype. The gene calls are TRBV7-9 and TRBJ2-7; TRBD1 is a possible D gene (5 bases). CDR1 and CDR2 (germline): SEHNR, FQNEAQ (reference sequence). V was trimmed by 5 bases and J by 5 bases, leaving 13 bases between them. The CDR3 extends over 13 amino acids. The CDR3 bases are TGTGCCAGCAGCCCCAGGGTACAAGACGAGCAGTACTTC. It is translated as CASSPRVQDEQYF.

The genes are TRBV28 and TRBJ2-1; D is unclear. Trimming shortened V by 4 bases and J by 4 bases, and 17 bases separated the two germline ends. CDR3 length: 16 amino acids. CDR1 and CDR2 (germline): MDHEN, SYDVKM. CDR3: CASSSRALQRYNEQFF. The DNA for the CDR3 is TGTGCCAGCAGTTCTCGTGCCCTACAGAGATACAATGAGCAGTTCTTC. The entire variable domain, with the rest obtained from reference TRBV28 and TRBJ2-1, is as follows: DVKVTQSSRYLVKRTGEKVFLECVQDMDHENMFWYRQDPGLGLRLIYFSYDVKMKEKGDIPEGYSVSREKKERFSLILESASTNQTSMYLCASSSRALQRYNEQFFGPGTRLTVL.

This clonotype has a count of ten or more. The chain has TRBV20-1 and TRBJ1-1; 8 bases match TRBD1. The CDR3 consists of 14 residues. With V trimmed by 0 bases and J by 5 bases, 5 bases remained unmatched. Germline V gene sequence: CDR1 DFQATT, CDR2 SNEGSKA (reference sequence). The CDR3, as DNA: TGCAGTGCTAGAGAAACAGGGGGATTTACTGAAGCTTTCTTT. Amino acid sequence: CSARETGGFTEAFF.

Many counts were recorded for this clonotype. The chain couples TRBV20-1 to TRBJ2-2, with 9 bases lining up with TRBD2. CDR1 and CDR2 (germline): DFQATT, SNEGSKA (reference sequence). This CDR3 has 15 residues. The junction had 4 bases not matched to a gene; V was cut back by 3 bases and J by 2 bases. CDR3 amino acids: CSARSGRSNTGELFF. The CDR3 DNA is TGCAGTGCTAGGAGCGGGAGGTCTAACACCGGGGAGCTGTTTTTT.